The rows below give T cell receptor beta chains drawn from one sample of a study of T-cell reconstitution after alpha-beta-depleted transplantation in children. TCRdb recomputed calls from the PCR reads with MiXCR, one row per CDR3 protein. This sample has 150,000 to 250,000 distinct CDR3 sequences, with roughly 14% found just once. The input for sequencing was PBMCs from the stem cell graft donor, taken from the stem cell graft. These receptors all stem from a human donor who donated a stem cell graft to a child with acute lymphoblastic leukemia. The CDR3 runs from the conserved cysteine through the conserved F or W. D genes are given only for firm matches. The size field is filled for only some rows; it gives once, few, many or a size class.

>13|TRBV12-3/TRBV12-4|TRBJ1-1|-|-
TGTGCCAGCAGTGACGGGGGTGACACTGAAGCTTTCTTT
CASSDGGDTEAFF
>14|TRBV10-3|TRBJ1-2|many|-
TGTGCCATCAGTGAGGAGGGGGGATTGGATGGCTACACCTTC
CAISEEGGLDGYTF
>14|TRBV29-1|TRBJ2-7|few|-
TGCAGCGTTTTATCCGCGGACACCCACTACGAGCAGTACTTC
CSVLSADTHYEQYF
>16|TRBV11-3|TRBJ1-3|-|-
TGTGCCAGCAGCTTAGGGGTCCTTAACTCTGGAAACACCATATATTTT
CASSLGVLNSGNTIYF
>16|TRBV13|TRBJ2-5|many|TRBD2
TGTGCCAGCAGCTCCGGGGGGGAGGAGGTGTCGGAGACCCAGTACTTC
CASSSGGEEVSETQYF
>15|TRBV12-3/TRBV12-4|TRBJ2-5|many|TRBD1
TGTGCCAGCAGCCCCGGACAGGGACGGGAGGAGACCCAGTACTTC
CASSPGQGREETQYF
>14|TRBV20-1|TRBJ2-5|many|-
TGCAGTGCTAGGGACGAGCGGTTCCAAGAGACCCAGTACTTC
CSARDERFQETQYF
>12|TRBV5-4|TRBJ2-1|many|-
TGTGCCAGCAGCTTGGAATACAATGAGCAGTTCTTC
CASSLEYNEQFF
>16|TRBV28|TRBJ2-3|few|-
TGTGCCAGCAGTTACCGGGACTCCCCTAGCACAGATACGCAGTATTTT
CASSYRDSPSTDTQYF
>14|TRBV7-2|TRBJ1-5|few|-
TGTGCCAGCAGCCCGGACATTAGCAATCAGCCCCAGCATTTT
CASSPDISNQPQHF
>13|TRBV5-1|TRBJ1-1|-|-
TGCGCCAGCAGCCGGACAGCCAGCACTGAAGCTTTCTTC
CASSRTASTEAFF